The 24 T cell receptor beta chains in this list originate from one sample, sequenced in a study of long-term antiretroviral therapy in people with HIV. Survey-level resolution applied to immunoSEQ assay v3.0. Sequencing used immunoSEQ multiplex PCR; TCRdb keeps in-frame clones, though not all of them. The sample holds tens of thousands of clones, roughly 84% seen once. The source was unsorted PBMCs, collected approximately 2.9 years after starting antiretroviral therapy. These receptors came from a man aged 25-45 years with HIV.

CDR3 sequence reads: CAWSKVPTNEKLFF. The CDR3 nucleotides are TGTGCCTGGAGTAAGGTTCCAACTAATGAAAAACTGTTTTTT. This sequence joins TRBV30 and TRBJ1-4; D remains unclear. V lost 2 bases and J 0 bases, leaving 7 bases between the germline ends. From germline, CDR1 is GTSNPN and CDR2 SVGIG (reference sequence). This CDR3 has 14 residues.

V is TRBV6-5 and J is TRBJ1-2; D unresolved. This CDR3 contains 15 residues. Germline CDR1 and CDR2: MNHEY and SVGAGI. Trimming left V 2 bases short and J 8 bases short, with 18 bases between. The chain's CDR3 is CASSYAERGVGGYTF. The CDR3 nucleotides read TGTGCCAGCAGTTACGCGGAACGGGGAGTGGGGGGCTACACCTTC.

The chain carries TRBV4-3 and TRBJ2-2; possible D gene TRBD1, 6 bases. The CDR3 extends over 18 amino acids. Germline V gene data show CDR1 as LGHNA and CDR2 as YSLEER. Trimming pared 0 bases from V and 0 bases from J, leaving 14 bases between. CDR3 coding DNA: TGCGCCAGCAGCCAAGATATCTCAGGGGCGACGAACACCGGGGAGCTGTTTTTT. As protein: CASSQDISGATNTGELFF.

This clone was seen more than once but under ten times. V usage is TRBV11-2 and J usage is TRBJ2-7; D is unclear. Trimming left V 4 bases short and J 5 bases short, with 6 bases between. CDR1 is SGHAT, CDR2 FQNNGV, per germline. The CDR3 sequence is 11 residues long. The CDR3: CASSSLDEQYF. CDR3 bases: TGTGCCAGCAGCTCCCTTGACGAGCAGTACTTC.

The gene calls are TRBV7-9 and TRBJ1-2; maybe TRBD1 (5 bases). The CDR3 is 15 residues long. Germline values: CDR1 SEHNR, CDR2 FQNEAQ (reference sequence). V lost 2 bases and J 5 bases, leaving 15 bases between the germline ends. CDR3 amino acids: CASSLSGRAFYGYTF. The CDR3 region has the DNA TGTGCCAGCAGCTTATCGGGCAGGGCATTTTATGGCTACACCTTC.

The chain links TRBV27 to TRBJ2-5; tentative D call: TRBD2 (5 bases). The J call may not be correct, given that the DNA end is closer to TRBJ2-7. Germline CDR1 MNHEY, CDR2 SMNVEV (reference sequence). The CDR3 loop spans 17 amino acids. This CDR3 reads CASSLNREGTKPYEQYF. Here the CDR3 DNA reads TGTGCCAGTTCCCTTAACCGCGAGGGCACAAAGCCCTACGAGCAGTACTTC.

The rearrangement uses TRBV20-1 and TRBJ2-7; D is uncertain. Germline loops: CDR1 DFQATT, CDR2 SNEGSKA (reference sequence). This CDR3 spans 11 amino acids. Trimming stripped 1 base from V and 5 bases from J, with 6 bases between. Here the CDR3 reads CSARASHEQYF. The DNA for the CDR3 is TGCAGTGCTAGAGCTTCCCACGAGCAGTACTTC.

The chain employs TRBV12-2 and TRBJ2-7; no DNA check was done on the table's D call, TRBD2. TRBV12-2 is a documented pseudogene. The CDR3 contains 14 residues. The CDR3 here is CASRLARCPGEQYF. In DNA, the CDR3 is TGTGCAAGTCGCTTAGCGAGGTGTCCCGGTGAGCAGTACTTC.

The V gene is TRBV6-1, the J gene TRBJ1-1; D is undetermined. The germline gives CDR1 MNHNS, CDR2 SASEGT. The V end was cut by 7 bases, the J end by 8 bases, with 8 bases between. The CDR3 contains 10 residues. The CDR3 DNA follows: TGTGCCAGCAAAAGACTAGAAGCTTTCTTT. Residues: CASKRLEAFF.

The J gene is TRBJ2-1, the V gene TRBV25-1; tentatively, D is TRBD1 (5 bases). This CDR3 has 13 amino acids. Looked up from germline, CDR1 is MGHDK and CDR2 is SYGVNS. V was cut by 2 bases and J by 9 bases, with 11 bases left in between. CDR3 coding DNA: TGTGCCAGCAGTGAAACCAGGGTTGGTGAGCAGTTCTTC. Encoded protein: CASSETRVGEQFF.

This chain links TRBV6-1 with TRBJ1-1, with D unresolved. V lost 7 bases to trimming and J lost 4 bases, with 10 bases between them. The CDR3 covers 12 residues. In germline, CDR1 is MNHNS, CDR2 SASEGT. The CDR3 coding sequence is TGTGCCAGCAAACGTCGTAGCACTGAAGCTTTCTTT. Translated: CASKRRSTEAFF.

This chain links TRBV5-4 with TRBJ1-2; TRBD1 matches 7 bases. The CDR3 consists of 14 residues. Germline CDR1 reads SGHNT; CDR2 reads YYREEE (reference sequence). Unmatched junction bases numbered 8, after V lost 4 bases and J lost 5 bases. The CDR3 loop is CASSPTRQGYGYTF. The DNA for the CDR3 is TGTGCCAGCAGCCCGACCCGACAGGGTTATGGCTACACCTTC.

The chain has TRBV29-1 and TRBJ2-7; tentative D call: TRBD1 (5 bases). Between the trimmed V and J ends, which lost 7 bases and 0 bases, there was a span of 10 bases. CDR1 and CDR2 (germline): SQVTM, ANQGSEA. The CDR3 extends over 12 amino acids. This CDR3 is CSAKTASYEQYF. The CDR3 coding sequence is TGCAGCGCTAAGACAGCCTCCTACGAGCAGTACTTC.

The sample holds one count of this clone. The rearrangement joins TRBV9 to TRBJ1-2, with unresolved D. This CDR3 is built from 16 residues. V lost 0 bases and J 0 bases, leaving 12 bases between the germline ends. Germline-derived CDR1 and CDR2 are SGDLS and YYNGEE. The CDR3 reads CASSVGITDANYGYTF. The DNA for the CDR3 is TGTGCCAGCAGCGTAGGGATAACAGACGCTAACTATGGCTACACCTTC.

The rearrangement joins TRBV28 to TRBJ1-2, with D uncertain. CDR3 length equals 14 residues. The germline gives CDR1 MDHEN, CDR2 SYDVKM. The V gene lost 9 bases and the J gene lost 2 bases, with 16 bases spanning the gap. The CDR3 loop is CASMNRAMNYGYTF. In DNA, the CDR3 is TGTGCCAGTATGAATCGAGCGATGAACTATGGCTACACCTTC.

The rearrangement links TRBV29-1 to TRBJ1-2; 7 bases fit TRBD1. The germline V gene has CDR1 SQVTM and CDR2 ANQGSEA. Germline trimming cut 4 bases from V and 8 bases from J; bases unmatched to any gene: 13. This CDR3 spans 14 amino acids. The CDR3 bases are TGCAGCGTTGCGGACAGGAACCCTTTTGACGGCTACACCTTC. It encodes CSVADRNPFDGYTF.

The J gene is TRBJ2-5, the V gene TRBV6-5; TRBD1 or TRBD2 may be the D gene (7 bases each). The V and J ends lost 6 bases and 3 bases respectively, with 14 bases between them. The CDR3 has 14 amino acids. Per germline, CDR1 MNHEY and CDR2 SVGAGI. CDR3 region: CASSTRGGEETQYF. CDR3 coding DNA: TGTGCCAGCAGCACCAGGGGGGGGGAAGAGACCCAGTACTTC.

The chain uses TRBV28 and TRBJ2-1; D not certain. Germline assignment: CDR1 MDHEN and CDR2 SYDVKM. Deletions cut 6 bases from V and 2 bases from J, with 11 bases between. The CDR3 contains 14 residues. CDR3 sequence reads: CASSPTTTYNEQFF. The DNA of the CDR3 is TGTGCCAGCAGCCCTACCACTACCTACAATGAGCAGTTCTTC.

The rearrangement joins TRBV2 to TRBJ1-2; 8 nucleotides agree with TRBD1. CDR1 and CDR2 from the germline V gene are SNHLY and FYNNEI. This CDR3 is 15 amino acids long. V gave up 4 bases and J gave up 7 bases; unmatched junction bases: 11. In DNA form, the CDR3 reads TGTGCCAGCAGTGGCTCAGGGGGCAGATTAGGTGGCTACACCTTC. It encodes CASSGSGGRLGGYTF.

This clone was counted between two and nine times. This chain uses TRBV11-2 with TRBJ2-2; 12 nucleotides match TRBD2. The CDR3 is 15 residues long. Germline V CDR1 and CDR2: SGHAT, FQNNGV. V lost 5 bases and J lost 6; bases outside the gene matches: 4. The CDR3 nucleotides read TGTGCCAGCAGCGGACTAGCGGGAATGTCCGGGGAGCTGTTTTTT. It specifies CASSGLAGMSGELFF.

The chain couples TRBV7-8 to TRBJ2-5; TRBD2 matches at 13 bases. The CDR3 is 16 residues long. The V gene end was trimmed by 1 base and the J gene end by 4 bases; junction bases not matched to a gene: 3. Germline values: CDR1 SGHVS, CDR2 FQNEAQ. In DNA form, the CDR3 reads TGTGCCAGCAGCTTAGGAGGACTAGCGGGGGCAGAGACCCAGTACTTC. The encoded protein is CASSLGGLAGAETQYF.

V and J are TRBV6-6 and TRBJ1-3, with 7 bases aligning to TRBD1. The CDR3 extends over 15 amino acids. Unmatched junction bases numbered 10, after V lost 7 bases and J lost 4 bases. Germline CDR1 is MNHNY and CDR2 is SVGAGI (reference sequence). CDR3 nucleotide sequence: TGTGCCAGCACTATAGGGGGCCCAGGCGGAAACACCATATATTTT. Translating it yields CASTIGGPGGNTIYF.

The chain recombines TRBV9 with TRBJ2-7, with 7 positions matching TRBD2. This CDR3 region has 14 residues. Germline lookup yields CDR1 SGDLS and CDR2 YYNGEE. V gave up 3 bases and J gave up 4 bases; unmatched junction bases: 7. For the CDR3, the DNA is TGTGCCAGCAGCGCCGGGACTACTACGTACGAGCAGTACTTC. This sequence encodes CASSAGTTTYEQYF. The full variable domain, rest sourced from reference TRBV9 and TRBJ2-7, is DSGVTQTPKHLITATGQRVTLRCSPRSGDLSVYWYQQSLDQGLQFLIQYYNGEERAKGNILERFSAQQFPDLHSELNLSSLELGDSALYFCASSAGTTTYEQYFGPGTRLTVT.

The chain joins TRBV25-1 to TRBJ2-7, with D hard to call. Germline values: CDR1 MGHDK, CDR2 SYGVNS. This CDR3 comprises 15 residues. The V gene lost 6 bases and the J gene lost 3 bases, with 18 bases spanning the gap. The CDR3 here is CASSPGSGTHYEQYF. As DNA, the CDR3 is TGTGCCAGCAGCCCCGGTTCGGGCACCCACTACGAGCAGTACTTC.